Sequencing of this TCR beta chain was carried out in a study of identical twins. The cDNA had a unique molecular identifier and a template-switch universal primer site. TCRdb fed the 5' RACE reads into MiXCR, producing one record per CDR3 protein. The sample records around 250,000 distinct CDR3 sequences, approximately 7% being singletons. The ends were cut back, 2 bases at V and 9 bases at J, with 11 bases in the middle. The CDR3 loop spans 13 amino acids. This clonotype was seen more than once but under ten times. The target antigen is unknown. Whole-study results and caveats: Donors were not followed over many years; analysis was cross-sectional.

In addition, the sample was reused for a study of yellow fever vaccine responses in identical twins.

Sequencing used memory (CD45RO+) T cells sorted from blood. V and J are TRBV12-3 or TRBV12-4 and TRBJ1-5; D call uncertain. The TCR comes from a woman in her late teens or twenties in good health. The CDR3 loop is CASSLRGWRPQHF. The CDR3, as DNA: TGTGCCAGCAGTTTAAGAGGGTGGCGGCCCCAGCATTTT.